The T cell receptor beta chain under discussion was sequenced for a study of blood T cells in healthy people across ages. Between the trimmed V and J ends, which lost 8 bases and 13 bases, there was a span of 15 bases. CDR1 and CDR2 from the germline V gene are LNHDA and SQIVND (reference sequence). The CDR3 is 11 amino acids. Collection of 9 to 10 milliliters of peripheral blood was performed for each donor. Whole-study findings and limits: Unsorted PBMCs prevented conclusive naive versus antigen-experienced comparison. Both naive CD4+ cell counts and diversity were greater in long-lived donors than in aged donors.

A second about 6 to 12 cycle PCR used barcoded and J-beta primers. Via MiXCR, TCRdb re-called the 5' RACE reads, giving one row per CDR3 protein. In the table there are about 510,000 distinct CDR3 sequences, about a quarter of which are singletons. On this clonotype: What it binds is unknown.

This same sample was also part of a study on T cells of mothers and their children. That source notes: Sample barcodes plus 2-4 random nucleotides came from the M1S primer.

The TCR originated in a boy aged 2 to 9 in good health. The chain is built from TRBV19 and TRBJ2-1; TRBD1 might be the D (6 bases). The specimen was blood. The CDR3 here is CASRLGQGQFF. In DNA, the CDR3 is TGTGCCAGTCGGCTGGGACAAGGCCAGTTCTTC.